This T cell receptor beta chain was identified in a study of a mutant IDH1 vaccine in newly diagnosed glioma (dated by TCRdb to about 2021). About the study as a whole: Vaccination began 4-6 weeks after radiotherapy alone, or alongside temozolomide cycles in the chemotherapy-containing groups. Of the 32 patients who were treated, around 62% were male and about 40% were female, and the mean age was about 40 years. Before enrollment, patients had received standard therapy of radiotherapy alone, temozolomide alone, or radiochemotherapy with temozolomide; most received the combination. The week-35 safety follow-up took place at visit V12, and the week-47 end of study took place at visit V13. Peripheral blood was drawn at six visits: V03 (baseline), V05, V07, V10, V12 and V13. Longitudinal TCRB deep sequencing was done for roughly 23 treated patients, wherever samples were available for exploratory analyses.

The cysteine opens and the phenylalanine closes a CDR3 of 19 amino acids. Solely the CDR3 DNA is kept, with 57 bases framed from the first base. Germline trimming amounts to 0 bases on V and 0 bases on J, with 10 as the count of junction bases outside the gene matches. Worth noting for this clone: Its antigen is still unknown. Qualities for individual bases were not recorded, and no much larger clone is one base off.

The receptor library was made with the immunoSEQ multiplex PCR assay. The hsTCRB Kit was used according to the manufacturer's protocol to amplify rearranged TCR beta chain sequences. TCRB libraries were sequenced on an Illumina MiSeq. On the authors' methods: The proprietary platform of the kit vendor was used for demultiplexing, trimming and gene mapping. Imported from immuneACCESS, the table was reduced by TCRdb to in-frame sequences with V and J called. These copies leave out some clones; in studies compared against another copy, an unresolved V gene accounts for under half, and the cause of the remainder is not known. For V, J and clone size, that table is used; D and trimming come from the DNA. The sample contains approximately 100,000 clones, about nine tenths of them found a single time. The top ten clones comprise roughly 0.78% of the sample. This sample's time point label indicates: week 47, end of study. Each vaccine dose was 300 ug of a 20-mer mutant IDH1 peptide in Montanide, given subcutaneously with topical imiquimod. Patients were given eight vaccinations, in weeks 1, 3, 5, 7, 11, 15, 19 and 23, which matched visits V03 through V10. The donors had newly diagnosed IDH1-mutant astrocytomas of WHO grade 3 or 4 that showed loss of nuclear ATRX. The samples were drawn from NOA16, a multicentre, single-arm, open-label phase I trial in Germany that tested a mutant IDH1 peptide vaccine in humans for the first time. Genomic DNA for TCRB sequencing was isolated from EDTA blood with the DNeasy Blood and Tissue Kit.

The study at large found these results: The authors stated that sample limitations prevented analyses of patient blood samples from being reproduced. Vaccine-induced immune responses across multiple MHC alleles were detected in approximately 93% of patients. Pseudoprogression seemed to be unrelated to changes in the top peripheral T cell clonotypes found by TCRB sequencing. PBMC samples for TCRB deep sequencing were selected based on availability.

The receptor was isolated from a woman aged 45-59 years with glioma. Sequencing used PBMCs, obtained from a glioma patient whose treatment included an IDH1 peptide vaccine. The chain couples TRBV23-1 to TRBJ2-3; TRBD2 fits 9 bases in the junction. TRBV23-1 is labeled an ORF, and its function is uncertain. The nucleotide sequence reads TGCGCCAGCAGTCAATCGGAGGAGACTAGCGGAGGGAGCACAGATACGCAGTATTTT. This sequence encodes CASSQSEETSGGSTDTQYF.